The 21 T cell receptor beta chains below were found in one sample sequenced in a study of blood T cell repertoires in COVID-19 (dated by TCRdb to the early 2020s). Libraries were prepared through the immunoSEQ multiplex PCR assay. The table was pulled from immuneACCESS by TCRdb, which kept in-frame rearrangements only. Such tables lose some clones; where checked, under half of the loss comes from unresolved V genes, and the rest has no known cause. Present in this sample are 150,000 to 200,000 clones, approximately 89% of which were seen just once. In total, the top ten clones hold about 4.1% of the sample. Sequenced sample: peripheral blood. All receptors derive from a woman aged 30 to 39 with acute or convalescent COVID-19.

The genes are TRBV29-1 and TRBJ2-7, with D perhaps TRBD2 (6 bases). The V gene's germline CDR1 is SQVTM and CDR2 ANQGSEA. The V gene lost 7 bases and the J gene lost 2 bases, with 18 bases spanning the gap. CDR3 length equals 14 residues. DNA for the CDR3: TGCAGCGGGGGTGAAGCGGGCGCACCCTACGAGCAGTACTTC. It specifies CSGGEAGAPYEQYF.

CDR3 nucleotide sequence: TGCAGTGCTAGCGGGGAAAAACTGTTTTTT. It yields the protein CSASGEKLFF. The chain carries TRBV20-1 and TRBJ1-4; D unclear. The V gene lost 3 bases and the J gene lost 8 bases, with 4 bases spanning the gap. The germline CDR1 and CDR2 sequences are DFQATT and SNEGSKA (reference sequence). The CDR3 has 10 amino acids.

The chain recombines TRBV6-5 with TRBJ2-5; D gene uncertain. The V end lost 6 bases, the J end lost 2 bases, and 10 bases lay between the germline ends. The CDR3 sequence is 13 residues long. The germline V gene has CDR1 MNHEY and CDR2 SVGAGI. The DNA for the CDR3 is TGTGCCAGCAGACTTATCCGTCAAGAGACCCAGTACTTC. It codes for CASRLIRQETQYF.

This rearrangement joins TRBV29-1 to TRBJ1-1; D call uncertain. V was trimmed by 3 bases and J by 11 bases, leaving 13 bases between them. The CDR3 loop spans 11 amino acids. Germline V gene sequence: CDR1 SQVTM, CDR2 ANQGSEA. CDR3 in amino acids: CSVDPLAGAFF. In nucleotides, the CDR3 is TGCAGCGTTGATCCACTTGCGGGGGCTTTCTTT.

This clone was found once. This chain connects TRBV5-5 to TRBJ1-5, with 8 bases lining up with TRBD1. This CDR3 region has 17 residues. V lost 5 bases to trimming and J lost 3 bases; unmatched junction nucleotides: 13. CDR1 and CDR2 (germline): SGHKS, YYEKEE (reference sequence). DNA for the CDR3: TGTGCCAGCAGTTTTACAATCGGACAGGGCTCCAATCAGCCCCAGCATTTT. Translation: CASSFTIGQGSNQPQHF.

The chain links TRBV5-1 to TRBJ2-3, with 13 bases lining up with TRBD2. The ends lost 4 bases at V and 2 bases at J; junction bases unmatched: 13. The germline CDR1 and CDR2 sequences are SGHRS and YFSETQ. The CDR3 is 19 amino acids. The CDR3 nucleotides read TGCGCCAGCAGCCTTCGGGGACTAGCGGGACGAGGACCCACAGATACGCAGTATTTT. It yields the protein CASSLRGLAGRGPTDTQYF.

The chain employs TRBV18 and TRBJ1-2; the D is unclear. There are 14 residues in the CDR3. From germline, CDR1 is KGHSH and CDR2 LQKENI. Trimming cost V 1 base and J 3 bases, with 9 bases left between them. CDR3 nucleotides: TGTGCCAGCTCACCACAGCGCGCGGACTATGGCTACACCTTC. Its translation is CASSPQRADYGYTF.

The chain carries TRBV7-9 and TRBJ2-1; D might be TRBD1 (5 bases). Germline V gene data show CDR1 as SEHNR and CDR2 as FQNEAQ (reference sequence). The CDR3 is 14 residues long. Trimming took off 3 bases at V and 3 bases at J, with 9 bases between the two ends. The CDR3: CASSLVGVYNEQFF. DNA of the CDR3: TGTGCCAGCAGCTTGGTAGGGGTCTACAATGAGCAGTTCTTC.

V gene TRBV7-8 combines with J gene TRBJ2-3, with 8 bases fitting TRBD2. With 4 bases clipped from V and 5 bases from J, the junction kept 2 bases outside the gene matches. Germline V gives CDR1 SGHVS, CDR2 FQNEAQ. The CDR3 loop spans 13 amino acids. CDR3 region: CASSWLAGDTQYF. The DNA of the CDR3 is TGTGCCAGCAGCTGGCTAGCGGGAGATACGCAGTATTTT.

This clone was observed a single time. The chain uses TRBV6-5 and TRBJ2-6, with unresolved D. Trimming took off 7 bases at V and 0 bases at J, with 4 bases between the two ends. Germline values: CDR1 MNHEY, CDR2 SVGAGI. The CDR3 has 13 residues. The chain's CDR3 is CASTLSGANVLTF. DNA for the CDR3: TGTGCCAGCACCCTCTCTGGGGCCAACGTCCTGACTTTC.

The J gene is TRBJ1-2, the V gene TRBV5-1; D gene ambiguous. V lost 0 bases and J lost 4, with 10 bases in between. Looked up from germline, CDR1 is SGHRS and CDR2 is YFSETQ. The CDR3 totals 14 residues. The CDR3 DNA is TGCGCCAGCAGCTTGGGGGAGGGAGGCTATGGCTACACCTTC. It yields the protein CASSLGEGGYGYTF.

This CDR3 reads CASSRPGLDNEQFF. CDR3 DNA sequence: TGTGCCAGCAGTCGTCCGGGACTAGACAATGAGCAGTTCTTC. The genes are TRBV7-9 and TRBJ2-1, with 8 bases lining up with TRBD2. Germline CDR1 and CDR2: SEHNR and FQNEAQ (reference sequence). The CDR3 has 14 amino acids. Trimming at V came to 6 bases and at J to 5 bases, leaving 6 bases not matched to a gene.

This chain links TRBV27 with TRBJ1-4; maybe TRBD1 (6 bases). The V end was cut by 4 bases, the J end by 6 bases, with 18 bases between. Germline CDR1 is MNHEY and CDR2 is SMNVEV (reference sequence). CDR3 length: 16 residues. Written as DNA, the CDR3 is TGTGCCAGCAGTTCCCCGTCGGGGGGGGCGTATGAAAAACTGTTTTTT. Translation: CASSSPSGGAYEKLFF. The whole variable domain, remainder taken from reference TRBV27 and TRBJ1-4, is EAQVTQNPRYLITVTGKKLTVTCSQNMNHEYMSWYRQDPGLGLRQIYYSMNVEVTDKGDVPEGYKVSRKEKRNFPLILESPSPNQTSLYFCASSSPSGGAYEKLFFGSGTQLSVL.

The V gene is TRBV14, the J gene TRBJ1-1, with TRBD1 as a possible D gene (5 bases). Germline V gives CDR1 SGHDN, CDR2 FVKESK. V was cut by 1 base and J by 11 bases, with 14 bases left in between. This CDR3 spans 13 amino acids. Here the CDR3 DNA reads TGTGCCAGCAGCCAAGCAGGGTACGGGCGGGCTTTCTTT. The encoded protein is CASSQAGYGRAFF.

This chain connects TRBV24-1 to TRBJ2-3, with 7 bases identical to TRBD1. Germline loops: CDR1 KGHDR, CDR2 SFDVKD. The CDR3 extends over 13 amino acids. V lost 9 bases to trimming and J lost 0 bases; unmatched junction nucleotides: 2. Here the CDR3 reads CATGTASTDTQYF. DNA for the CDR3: TGTGCCACCGGGACAGCTAGCACAGATACGCAGTATTTT.

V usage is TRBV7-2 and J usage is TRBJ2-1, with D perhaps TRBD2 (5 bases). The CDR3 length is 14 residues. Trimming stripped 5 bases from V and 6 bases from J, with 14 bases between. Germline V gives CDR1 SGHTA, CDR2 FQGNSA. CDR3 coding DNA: TGTGCCAGCAGCGCAGGAGGAGTGTTCAATGAGCAGTTCTTC. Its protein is CASSAGGVFNEQFF.

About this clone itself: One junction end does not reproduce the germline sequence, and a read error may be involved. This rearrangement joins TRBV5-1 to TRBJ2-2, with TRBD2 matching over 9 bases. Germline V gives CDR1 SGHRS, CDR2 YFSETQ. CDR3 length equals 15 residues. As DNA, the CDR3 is TGCGCCAGCAGCGTCGGACTAGCGAACTCCGGGGAGCTGTTTTTT. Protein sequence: CASSVGLANSGELFF. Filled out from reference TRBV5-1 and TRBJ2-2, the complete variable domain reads KAGVTQTPRYLIKTRGQQVTLSCSPISGHRSVSWYQQTPGQGLQFLFEYFSETQRNKGNFPGRFSGRQFSNSRSEMNVSTLELGDSALYLCASSVGLANSGELFFGEGSRLTVL.

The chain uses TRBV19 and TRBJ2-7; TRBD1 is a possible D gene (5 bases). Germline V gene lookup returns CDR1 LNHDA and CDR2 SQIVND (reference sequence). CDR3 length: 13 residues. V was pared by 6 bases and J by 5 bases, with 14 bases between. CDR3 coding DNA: TGTGCCAGTAGGGACAATAAATTTAACGAGCAGTACTTC. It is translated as CASRDNKFNEQYF.

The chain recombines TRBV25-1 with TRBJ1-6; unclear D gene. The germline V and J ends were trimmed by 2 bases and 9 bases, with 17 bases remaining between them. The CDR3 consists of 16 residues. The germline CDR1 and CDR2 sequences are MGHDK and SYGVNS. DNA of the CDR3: TGTGCCAGCAGTGAAATAATTCGGGTCTTAAGTTCACCCCTCCACTTT. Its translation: CASSEIIRVLSSPLHF.

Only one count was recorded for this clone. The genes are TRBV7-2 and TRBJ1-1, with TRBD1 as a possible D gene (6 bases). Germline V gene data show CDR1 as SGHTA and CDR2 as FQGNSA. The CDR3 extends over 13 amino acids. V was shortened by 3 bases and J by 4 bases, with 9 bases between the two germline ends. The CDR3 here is CASSFTGPTEAFF. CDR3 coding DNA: TGTGCCAGCAGCTTTACAGGGCCCACTGAAGCTTTCTTT.

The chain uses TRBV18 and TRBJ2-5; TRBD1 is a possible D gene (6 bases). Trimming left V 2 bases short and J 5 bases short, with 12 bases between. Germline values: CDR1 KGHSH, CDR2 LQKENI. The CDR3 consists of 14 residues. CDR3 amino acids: CASSPGDTRETQYF. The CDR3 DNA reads TGTGCCAGCTCACCAGGGGACACAAGGGAGACCCAGTACTTC.